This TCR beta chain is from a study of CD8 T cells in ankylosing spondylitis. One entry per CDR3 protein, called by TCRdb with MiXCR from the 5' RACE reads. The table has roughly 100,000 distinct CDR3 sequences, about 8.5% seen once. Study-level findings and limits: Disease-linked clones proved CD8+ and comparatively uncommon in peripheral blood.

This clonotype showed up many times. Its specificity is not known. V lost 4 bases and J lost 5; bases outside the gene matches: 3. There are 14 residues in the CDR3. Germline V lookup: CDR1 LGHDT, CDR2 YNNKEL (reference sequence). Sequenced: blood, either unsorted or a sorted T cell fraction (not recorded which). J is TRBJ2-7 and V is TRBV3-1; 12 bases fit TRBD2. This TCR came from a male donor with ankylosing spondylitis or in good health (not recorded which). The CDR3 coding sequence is TGTGCCAGCAGCCGACTAGCGGGGGACCACGAGCAGTACTTC. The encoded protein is CASSRLAGDHEQYF.